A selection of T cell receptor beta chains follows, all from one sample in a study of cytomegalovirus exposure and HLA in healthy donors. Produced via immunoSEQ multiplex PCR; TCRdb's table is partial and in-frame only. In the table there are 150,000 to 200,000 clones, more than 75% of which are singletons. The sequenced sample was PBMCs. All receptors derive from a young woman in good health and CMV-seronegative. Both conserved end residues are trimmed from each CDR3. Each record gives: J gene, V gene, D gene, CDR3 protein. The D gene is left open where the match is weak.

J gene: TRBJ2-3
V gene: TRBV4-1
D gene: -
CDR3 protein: ASSLRSGTTDTQY

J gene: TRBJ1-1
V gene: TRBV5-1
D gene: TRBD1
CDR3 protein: ASTAGGELNTEAF

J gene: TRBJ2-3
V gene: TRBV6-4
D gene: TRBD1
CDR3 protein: ASSRQGSTDTQY

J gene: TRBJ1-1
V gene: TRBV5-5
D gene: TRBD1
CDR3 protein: ASSLVTGANTEAF

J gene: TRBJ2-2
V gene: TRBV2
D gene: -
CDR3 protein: ASNEQGNTGELF

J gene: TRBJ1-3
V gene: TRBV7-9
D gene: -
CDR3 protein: ASSFGEGSGNTIY

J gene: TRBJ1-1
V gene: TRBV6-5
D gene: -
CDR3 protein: ASSYSMANTEAF

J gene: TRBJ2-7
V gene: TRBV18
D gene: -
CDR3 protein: ASSPQNPQETYEQY

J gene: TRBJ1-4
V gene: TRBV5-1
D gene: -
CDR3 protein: ASSLGDWLDEKLF

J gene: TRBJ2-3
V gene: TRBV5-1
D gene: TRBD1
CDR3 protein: ASSRTGALDTQY

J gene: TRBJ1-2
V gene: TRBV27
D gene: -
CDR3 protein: ASSLNTNYGYT

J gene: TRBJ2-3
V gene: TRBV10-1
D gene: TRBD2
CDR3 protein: ASSDSGVTDTQY

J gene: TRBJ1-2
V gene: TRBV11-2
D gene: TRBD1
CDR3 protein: ASSSDRAYGYT

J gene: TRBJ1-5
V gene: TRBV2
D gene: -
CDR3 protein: ASSPPYSNQPQH

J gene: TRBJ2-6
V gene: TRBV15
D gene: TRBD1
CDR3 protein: ATSVTQGTGANVLT

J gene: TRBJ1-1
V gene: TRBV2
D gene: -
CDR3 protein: ASSEPRVYYATEAF

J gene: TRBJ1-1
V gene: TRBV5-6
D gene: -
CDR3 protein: ASSLVRSGESEAF

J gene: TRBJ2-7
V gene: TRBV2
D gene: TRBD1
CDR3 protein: ASSEEGQGTYEQY

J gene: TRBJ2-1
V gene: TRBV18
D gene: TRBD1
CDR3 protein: ASATGEYNEQF

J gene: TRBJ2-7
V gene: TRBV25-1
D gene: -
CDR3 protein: ASSVTAAYEQY

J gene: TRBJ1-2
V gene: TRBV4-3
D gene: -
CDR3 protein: ASSLETGSGYGYT

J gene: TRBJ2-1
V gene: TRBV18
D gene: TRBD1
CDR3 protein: ASSPRDRDHNEQF

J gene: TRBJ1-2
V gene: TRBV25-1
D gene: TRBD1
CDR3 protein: ASRDRGYGYT

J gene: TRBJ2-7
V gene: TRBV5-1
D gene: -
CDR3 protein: ASSLQGQGYEQY

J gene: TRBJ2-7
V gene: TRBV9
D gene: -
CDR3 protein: ASSVGGSQIYEQY

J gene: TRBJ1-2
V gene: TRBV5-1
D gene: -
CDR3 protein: ASSLKVSALPGKGYT

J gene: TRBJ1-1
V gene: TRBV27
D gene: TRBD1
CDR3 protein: ASSRTGATEAF

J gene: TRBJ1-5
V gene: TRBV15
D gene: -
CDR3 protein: ATSPHADRRTHQPQH

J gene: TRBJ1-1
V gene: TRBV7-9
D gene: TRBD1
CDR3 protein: ASSGGTGDNTEAF

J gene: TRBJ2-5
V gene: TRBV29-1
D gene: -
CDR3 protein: SVGSGEETQY

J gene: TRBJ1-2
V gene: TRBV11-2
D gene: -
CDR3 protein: ASSPPGNSYGYT

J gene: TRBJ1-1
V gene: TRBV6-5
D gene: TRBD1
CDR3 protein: ASSYQLQGGTEAF

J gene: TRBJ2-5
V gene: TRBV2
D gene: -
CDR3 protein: ASSAEKTQY

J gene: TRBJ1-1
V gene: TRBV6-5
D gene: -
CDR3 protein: ASNLRENTEAF

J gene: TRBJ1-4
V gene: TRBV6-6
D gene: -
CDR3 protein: ASSYRDYEKLF

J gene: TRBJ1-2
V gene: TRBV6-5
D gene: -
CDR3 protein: ASRRAGRGYGYT

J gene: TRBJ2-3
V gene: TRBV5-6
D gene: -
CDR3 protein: ASSPGAGGSGTQY

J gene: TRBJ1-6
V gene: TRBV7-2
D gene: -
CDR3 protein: ASSVTGHHGNSPLH

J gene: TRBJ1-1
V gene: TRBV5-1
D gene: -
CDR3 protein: ASRTEGTTEAF

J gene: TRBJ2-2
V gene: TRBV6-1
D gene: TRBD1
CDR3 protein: ASSEATGGTGELF

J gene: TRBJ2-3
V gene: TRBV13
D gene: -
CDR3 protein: ASRGREVPDTQY

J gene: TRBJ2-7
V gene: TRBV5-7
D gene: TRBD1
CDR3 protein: ASSGQQGDGTYEQY

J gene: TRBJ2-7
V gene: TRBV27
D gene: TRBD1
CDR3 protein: ASSSGGAYEQY

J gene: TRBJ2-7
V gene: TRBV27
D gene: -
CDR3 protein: ASSLGGGAYEQY